This TCR beta chain appears in the sequencing data of a study of CD8 T cells in Susac syndrome. The V end lost 5 bases, the J end lost 5 bases, and 16 bases lay between the germline ends. This CDR3 has 15 residues. The germline gives CDR1 SGHTA, CDR2 FQGNSA. Study-wide results and caveats: Susac syndrome CD4+ T cell repertoires showed no clonal expansion.

As for this clonotype: Its specificity is unknown.

The T cells that were sequenced for TCR beta were CD8+ and CD4+ cells from blood. Random hexamers were used to reverse transcribe an amount of roughly 0.5 to 1 ug RNA. TCRdb redid the calling of the immunoSEQ multiplex PCR reads with MiXCR, one entry per CDR3 protein. The table shows some 200,000 distinct CDR3 sequences, with approximately 94% occurring only once. Sample: CD4+ T cells from PBMCs. This chain uses TRBV7-2 with TRBJ2-1, with TRBD2 as a possible D gene (6 bases). The origin of this receptor is a human donor with Susac syndrome. Here the CDR3 reads CASSPEAGLDNEQFF. The CDR3 DNA reads TGTGCCAGCAGCCCCGAGGCGGGGTTGGACAATGAGCAGTTCTTC.